These 16 T cell receptor beta chains were all obtained from the same sample, sequenced in a study of blood T cell repertoires in COVID-19. The assay was immunoSEQ multiplex PCR, and TCRdb's table has in-frame clones only and misses some. The data show over 250,000 clones, more than 70% seen once. Source material: peripheral blood. These receptors all stem from a woman aged 40 to 49 who had recovered from COVID-19.

The chain uses TRBV18 and TRBJ2-2; D may be TRBD1 (5 bases). This CDR3 has 16 residues. V was clipped by 4 bases and J by 1 base, with 13 bases between them. Germline CDR1 is KGHSH and CDR2 is LQKENI. CDR3 nucleotide sequence: TGTGCCAGCTCACTTTACCAAAGGGGGAACACCGGGGAGCTGTTTTTT. As protein: CASSLYQRGNTGELFF.

The sample holds a few counts of this clone. The gene calls are TRBV18 and TRBJ1-3; D possibly corresponds to TRBD1 (5 bases). Germline CDR1 and CDR2: KGHSH and LQKENI. The CDR3 has 17 amino acids. V lost 0 bases, J lost 0 bases, and 12 bases lay in between. This CDR3 is CASSPPGGPNSGNTIYF. CDR3 bases: TGTGCCAGCTCACCACCGGGGGGACCCAACTCTGGAAACACCATATATTTT.

This clone has just one count. The genes are TRBV6-5 and TRBJ1-2; D might be TRBD1 (5 bases). The CDR3 length is 13 residues. V lost 7 bases and J lost 5, with 14 bases in between. CDR1 MNHEY and CDR2 SVGAGI come from the germline V gene. In nucleotides, the CDR3 is TGTGCCAGCACCCTAGCCCGGGGGTATGGCTACACCTTC. Protein: CASTLARGYGYTF.

This clone showed up just a few times. This chain uses TRBV15 with TRBJ2-7; maybe TRBD1 (6 bases). The germline V and J ends were trimmed by 0 bases and 11 bases, with 11 bases remaining between them. The germline V gene encodes CDR1 LNHNV and CDR2 YYDKDF (reference sequence). The CDR3 has 12 amino acids. The DNA for the CDR3 is TGTGCCACCAGCAGAGAAACAGGGCCTAAGTACTTC. Its protein product is CATSRETGPKYF. The whole variable domain, remainder taken from reference TRBV15 and TRBJ2-7, is DAMVIQNPRYQVTQFGKPVTLSCSQTLNHNVMYWYQQKSSQAPKLLFHYYDKDFNNEADTPDNFQSRRPNTSFCFLDIRSPGLGDTAMYLCATSRETGPKYFGPGTRLTVT.

The chain links TRBV19 to TRBJ1-4; a weak D match, TRBD1 (5 bases). V lost 5 bases and J lost 5, with 12 bases in between. The length of the CDR3 is 14 residues. Germline values: CDR1 LNHDA, CDR2 SQIVND (reference sequence). CDR3 coding DNA: TGTGCCAGTAGTTTGGGACTTCGAAATGAAAAACTGTTTTTT. Translating gives CASSLGLRNEKLFF. The full variable domain, in which reference TRBV19 and TRBJ1-4 provide the parts outside the CDR3, is DGGITQSPKYLFRKEGQNVTLSCEQNLNHDAMYWYRQDPGQGLRLIYYSQIVNDFQKGDIAEGYSVSREKKESFPLTVTSAQKNPTAFYLCASSLGLRNEKLFFGSGTQLSVL.

The rearrangement links TRBV3-1 (or the pseudogene TRBV3-2) to TRBJ2-3; D is unclear. Germline CDR1 LGHDT, CDR2 YNNKEL (reference sequence). This CDR3 spans 15 amino acids. Trimming cost V 0 bases and J 5 bases, with 12 bases left between them. The CDR3 DNA follows: TGTGCCAGCAGCCAAGATGCCAGTTCCCAAGATACGCAGTATTTT. This encodes CASSQDASSQDTQYF.

The chain is built from TRBV7-9 and TRBJ2-2; 7 bases fit TRBD1. Germline values: CDR1 SEHNR, CDR2 FQNEAQ (reference sequence). The CDR3 is made up of 15 amino acids. After removal of 5 bases from V and 2 bases from J, the junction contained 5 bases not matched to a gene. This chain's CDR3 is CASSPRDSNTGELFF. The CDR3 DNA is TGTGCCAGCAGCCCCCGGGACAGTAACACCGGGGAGCTGTTTTTT.

The chain uses TRBV7-2 and TRBJ2-5; possible D gene TRBD2, 5 bases. V was pared by 5 bases and J by 1 base, with 11 bases between. In germline, CDR1 is SGHTA, CDR2 FQGNSA. This CDR3 has 14 amino acids. Here the CDR3 reads CASSPTSFQETQYF. Here the CDR3 DNA reads TGTGCCAGCAGCCCCACTAGTTTCCAAGAGACCCAGTACTTC.

There are a few counts of this clone. The V and J genes are TRBV7-9 and TRBJ2-1; 9 bases align to TRBD1. There are 15 residues in the CDR3. Germline CDR1 is SEHNR and CDR2 is FQNEAQ (reference sequence). Trimming took 5 bases from V and 6 from J; bases not matched to a gene: 8. The CDR3 spells CASSRRGTGPNEQFF. The CDR3 DNA sequence: TGTGCCAGCAGCCGTCGCGGGACAGGGCCCAATGAGCAGTTCTTC.

The J gene is TRBJ2-5, the V gene TRBV5-1; TRBD2 agrees at 9 bases. Germline-derived CDR1 and CDR2 are SGHRS and YFSETQ. Trimming cost V 0 bases and J 5 bases; bases outside gene matches: 2. This CDR3 spans 14 amino acids. The CDR3 reads CASSLGLAAETQYF. The DNA of the CDR3 is TGCGCCAGCAGCTTGGGACTAGCGGCGGAGACCCAGTACTTC.

The rearrangement joins TRBV6-5 to TRBJ2-7, with TRBD2 identical over 10 bases. This CDR3 contains 16 residues. The ends lost 4 bases at V and 2 bases at J; junction bases unmatched: 8. CDR1 is MNHEY and CDR2 is SVGAGI in the germline V gene. CDR3 bases: TGTGCCAGCAGTTGGGATAGCGGGAGGAAAGCCTACGAGCAGTACTTC. It yields the protein CASSWDSGRKAYEQYF.

This chain joins TRBV6-5 and TRBJ1-4; perhaps TRBD1 as D (6 bases). The germline gives CDR1 MNHEY, CDR2 SVGAGI. Between the trimmed V and J ends, which lost 6 bases and 7 bases, there was a span of 18 bases. There are 15 residues in the CDR3. The CDR3 loop reads CASSPRQVAGEKLFF. Here the CDR3 DNA reads TGTGCCAGCAGCCCCCGACAGGTCGCGGGTGAAAAACTGTTTTTT.

The chain uses TRBV29-1 and TRBJ1-4; the match to TRBD1 covers 9 bases. V shed 4 bases and J 5 bases; nucleotides not matched to a gene: 2. This CDR3 spans 13 amino acids. Germline V gene sequence: CDR1 SQVTM, CDR2 ANQGSEA. CDR3 sequence: CSVVGTGNEKLFF. The DNA of the CDR3 is TGCAGCGTTGTTGGGACAGGGAATGAAAAACTGTTTTTT.

The chain combines TRBV27 with TRBJ2-2, with a weak D call TRBD1 (5 bases). Germline V gene sequence: CDR1 MNHEY, CDR2 SMNVEV (reference sequence). The CDR3 is 17 amino acids. The V end was cut by 0 bases, the J end by 4 bases, with 15 bases between. CDR3 residues: CASSLSWVGVGTGELFF. As DNA, the CDR3 is TGTGCCAGCAGTTTATCGTGGGTAGGGGTTGGCACCGGGGAGCTGTTTTTT.

The table lists this clone with a count of one. CDR3: CASMAGGFPYEQYV. CDR3 nucleotides: TGTGCCAGCATGGCAGGGGGGTTCCCCTACGAGCAGTACGTC. The J gene is TRBJ2-7, the V gene TRBV6-5; D might be TRBD1 (7 bases). CDR3 length equals 14 residues. Trimming removed 7 bases from V and 2 bases from J, with 15 bases in between. The germline CDR1 and CDR2 sequences are MNHEY and SVGAGI.

The chain employs TRBV7-9 and TRBJ2-1, with TRBD2 matching 8 bases. The CDR3 spans 15 residues. With 8 bases clipped from V and 0 bases from J, the junction kept 6 bases outside the gene matches. CDR1 and CDR2 (germline): SEHNR, FQNEAQ (reference sequence). The CDR3 DNA follows: TGTGCCAGCCAGCTAGCGGGTAGCTCCTACAATGAGCAGTTCTTC. Encoded protein: CASQLAGSSYNEQFF.